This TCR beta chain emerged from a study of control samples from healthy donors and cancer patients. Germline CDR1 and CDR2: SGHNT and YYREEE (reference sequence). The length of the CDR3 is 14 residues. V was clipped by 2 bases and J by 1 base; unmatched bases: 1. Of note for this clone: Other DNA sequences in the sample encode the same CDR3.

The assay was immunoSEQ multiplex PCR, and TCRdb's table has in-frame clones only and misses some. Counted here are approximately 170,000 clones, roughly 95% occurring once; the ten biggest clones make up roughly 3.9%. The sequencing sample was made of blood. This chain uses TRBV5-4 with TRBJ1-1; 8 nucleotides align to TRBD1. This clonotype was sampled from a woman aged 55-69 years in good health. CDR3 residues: CASSLDRGNTEAFF. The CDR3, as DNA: TGTGCCAGCAGCTTAGACAGGGGGAACACTGAAGCTTTCTTT. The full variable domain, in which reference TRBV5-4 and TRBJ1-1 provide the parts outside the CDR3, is ETGVTQSPTHLIKTRGQQVTLRCSSQSGHNTVSWYQQALGQGPQFIFQYYREEENGRGNFPPRFSGLQFPNYSSELNVNALELDDSALYLCASSLDRGNTEAFFGQGTRLTVV.